These 23 T cell receptor beta chains were all obtained from the same sample, sequenced in a study of metastatic and nonmetastatic thyroid tumors (dated by TCRdb to about 2020). Before undergoing thyroid surgery, none of the patients had been given any kind of treatment. The library was generated by PCR. Sequencing was performed on an Illumina HiSeq 4000. The public sequencing data were trimmed at Q25 with fastp and processed into clonotypes with MiXCR by TCRdb, which kept only in-frame beta chains. The sample table records under 95,000 clones; approximately 12% of these occur just once. Approximately 10% of the sample belongs to the ten largest clones. Sequences were obtained from blood. The receptor source for this set is a female donor with papillary thyroid cancer or a benign thyroid nodule (not recorded which). Some clones in this sample may be carry-over from other donors' samples.

The CDR3 spells CASSLGQIYEQYF. As DNA, the CDR3 is TGCGCCAGCAGCTTGGGACAGATATACGAGCAGTACTTC. The genes are TRBV5-1 and TRBJ2-7; D possibly corresponds to TRBD1 (5 bases). CDR3 size: 13 residues. Trimming cost V 0 bases and J 4 bases, with 8 bases left between them. Germline V CDR1 and CDR2: SGHRS, YFSETQ.

The sample holds many counts of this clone. The rearrangement joins TRBV3-1 to TRBJ2-7; D is perhaps TRBD1 (5 bases). The CDR3 is made up of 16 amino acids. Germline CDR1 LGHDT, CDR2 YNNKEL (reference sequence). V was trimmed by 6 bases and J by 2 bases, leaving 20 bases between them. CDR3 amino acids: CASSPNAPIQAYEQYF. CDR3 bases: TGTGCCAGCAGTCCAAACGCTCCTATACAGGCCTACGAGCAGTACTTC.

This clone was recorded at least ten times. The gene calls are TRBV29-1 and TRBJ1-1; D is ambiguous. The CDR3 length is 11 residues. V gave up 4 bases and J gave up 2 bases, with 5 bases separating them. From germline, CDR1 is SQVTM and CDR2 ANQGSEA. The CDR3 region has the DNA TGCAGCGTTGGGCATAACACTGAAGCTTTCTTT. It specifies CSVGHNTEAFF.

As for this clone: A read error may explain this, as a much larger clone is one base away. The conserved phenylalanine or tryptophan normally closing the CDR3 is absent here, so this likely arose from a read error. The rearrangement links TRBV29-1 to TRBJ2-5; the match to TRBD1 covers 7 bases. The CDR3 has 13 amino acids. Germline V gene sequence: CDR1 SQVTM, CDR2 ANQGSEA. With V trimmed by 3 bases and J by 3 bases, 4 bases remained unmatched. CDR3 in amino acids: CSVDAGTEETQYS. CDR3 bases: TGCAGCGTTGACGCCGGGACAGAAGAGACCCAGTACTCC.

For this clone: The junction departs from germline at one end; a sequencing error may be responsible. The chain joins TRBV5-6 to TRBJ2-3, with D perhaps TRBD2 (7 bases). CDR1 SGHDT and CDR2 YYEEEE come from the germline V gene. This CDR3 contains 17 residues. Here the CDR3 reads CANSLLGGRDGTDTQYF. Written as DNA, the CDR3 is TGTGCCAACAGCTTGTTGGGGGGGCGCGATGGAACAGATACGCAGTATTTT.

The genes are TRBV18 and TRBJ2-3, with D possibly TRBD2 on 6 matching bases. Between the trimmed V and J ends, which lost 3 bases and 0 bases, there was a span of 10 bases. The germline gives CDR1 KGHSH, CDR2 LQKENI. CDR3 length: 15 amino acids. CDR3 sequence (DNA): TGTGCCAGCTCACCGGGACTGTTCAGCACAGATACGCAGTATTTT. It is translated as CASSPGLFSTDTQYF.

This clone was recorded at least ten times. The chain couples TRBV2 to TRBJ1-3; unclear D gene. The CDR3 has 15 amino acids. Germline loops: CDR1 SNHLY, CDR2 FYNNEI. Trimming removed 3 bases from V and 0 bases from J, with 9 bases in between. CDR3 bases: TGTGCCAGCAGTGACAGTGGGTTCTCTGGAAACACCATATATTTT. It yields the protein CASSDSGFSGNTIYF.

This clone appeared many times. This chain joins TRBV12-3 or TRBV12-4 and TRBJ2-7; 9 positions match TRBD1. This CDR3 contains 14 residues. J gave up 4 bases and V 4 bases, and 5 bases lay outside the gene matches. The CDR3 region has the DNA TGTGCCAGCAGTTCTACAGGGGGCGATTACGAGCAGTACTTC. It yields the protein CASSSTGGDYEQYF.

This clone came up many times. V is TRBV5-1 and J is TRBJ2-7; possible D gene TRBD1, 6 bases. Trimming removed 0 bases from V and 6 bases from J, with 13 bases in between. Germline CDR1 reads SGHRS; CDR2 reads YFSETQ. This CDR3 comprises 14 residues. The CDR3 nucleotides are TGCGCCAGCAGCTTGGCGCAGGGGATGAGCGAGCAGTACTTC. This codes for CASSLAQGMSEQYF.

This clone was seen at least ten times. The J gene is TRBJ2-1, the V gene TRBV5-1, with a possible D match to TRBD2 (7 bases). The CDR3 spans 16 residues. The germline gives CDR1 SGHRS, CDR2 YFSETQ. V was trimmed by 0 bases and J by 9 bases, leaving 19 bases between them. The DNA for the CDR3 is TGCGCCAGCAGCTTGGTTATCGGGGGGCCGCAGGGTGAGCAGTTCTTC. As protein: CASSLVIGGPQGEQFF.

This clone was found many times. The V and J genes are TRBV29-1 and TRBJ1-2, with 12 nucleotides matching TRBD1. This CDR3 is 17 amino acids long. The V gene end was trimmed by 6 bases and the J gene end by 4 bases; junction bases not matched to a gene: 15. Looked up from germline, CDR1 is SQVTM and CDR2 is ANQGSEA. Written as DNA, the CDR3 is TGCAGCGTCCCACCGGGACAGGGGGCGTTCGGACCCTATGGCTACACCTTC. It is translated as CSVPPGQGAFGPYGYTF.

V is TRBV20-1 and J is TRBJ1-2; no definite D call. Germline CDR1 reads DFQATT; CDR2 reads SNEGSKA (reference sequence). The length of the CDR3 is 17 residues. Trimming took 3 bases from V and 1 from J, leaving 21 bases between them. CDR3 amino acids: CSARVPSGRTLNYGYTF. Here the CDR3 DNA reads TGCAGTGCTAGGGTTCCCTCAGGACGGACTCTTAACTATGGCTACACCTTC.

This clone was counted at least ten times. The chain is built from TRBV20-1 and TRBJ2-7, with 9 bases aligning to TRBD2. The V segment lost 1 base and the J segment 5 bases; nucleotides outside the gene matches: 6. This CDR3 has 14 residues. CDR1 DFQATT and CDR2 SNEGSKA come from the germline V gene (reference sequence). The CDR3 DNA follows: TGCAGTGCTAGAGTTAGCGGGAGTCCCCACGAGCAGTACTTC. Its translation is CSARVSGSPHEQYF.

V usage is TRBV7-9 and J usage is TRBJ2-3, with 7 bases lining up with TRBD2. With V trimmed by 1 base and J by 6 bases, 4 bases remained unmatched. The CDR3 loop spans 14 amino acids. Germline assignment: CDR1 SEHNR and CDR2 FQNEAQ (reference sequence). CDR3 region: CASSLGLADDTQYF. The CDR3, as DNA: TGTGCCAGCAGCTTAGGTCTAGCGGATGATACGCAGTATTTT.

This clone has at least ten counts. V is TRBV6-6 and J is TRBJ2-7, with a tentative D call TRBD1 (6 bases). V dropped 1 base and J dropped 0 bases, with 7 bases sitting between them. Germline loops: CDR1 MNHNY, CDR2 SVGAGI (reference sequence). The CDR3 length is 14 residues. The CDR3 is CASSYLGASYEQYF. CDR3 in DNA: TGTGCCAGCAGTTACTTGGGGGCCTCCTACGAGCAGTACTTC.

This clone was recorded many times. V usage is TRBV10-3 and J usage is TRBJ1-4; 8 bases fit TRBD1. This CDR3 spans 15 amino acids. Trimming cost V 9 bases and J 5 bases; bases outside gene matches: 11. Germline CDR1 is ENHRY and CDR2 is SYGVKD. The CDR3 coding sequence is TGTGCCATTCCCTACATGGACAGGGAGAATGAAAAACTGTTTTTT. This gives the protein CAIPYMDRENEKLFF.

Ten or more counts support this clone. The final CDR3 position lacks the conserved phenylalanine or tryptophan, pointing to a likely read error. Because the CDR3's place on the DNA is in doubt, the DNA is left out and the CDR3 is given as listed by TCRdb. The chain links TRBV9 to TRBJ2-6. The CDR3 totals 8 residues, both ends included. Germline lookup yields CDR1 SGDLS and CDR2 YYNGEE. CDR3 amino acids: CASSVARP.

This clone was observed at least ten times. V usage is TRBV6-6 and J usage is TRBJ1-2; D ambiguous. The CDR3 is 13 residues long. V lost 2 bases and J 5 bases, leaving 9 bases between the germline ends. Germline values: CDR1 MNHNY, CDR2 SVGAGI (reference sequence). The CDR3 loop is CASSYTALYGYTF. The CDR3 DNA sequence: TGTGCCAGCAGTTACACAGCCCTTTATGGCTACACCTTC.

This clone was counted ten times or more. The J gene is TRBJ1-1, the V gene TRBV24-1; 9 nucleotides align to TRBD1. Germline V gene sequence: CDR1 KGHDR, CDR2 SFDVKD. J was trimmed by 0 bases and V by 8 bases; bases with no gene match: 6. This CDR3 has 15 amino acids. The CDR3 bases are TGTGCCACCATGGCCACAGGGGGCCTGAACACTGAAGCTTTCTTT. Translating gives CATMATGGLNTEAFF.

Within the sample, this clone is medium-sized. Because the CDR3's place on the DNA is in doubt, the DNA is left out and the CDR3 is given as listed by TCRdb. V and J are TRBV9 and TRBJ2-1; the table assigns TRBD2, which was not confirmed against the DNA. Inclusive of both ends, the CDR3 amounts to 15 amino acids. Germline CDR1 reads SGDLS; CDR2 reads YYNGEE. CDR3 in amino acids: CASSVAIGASRGGIF.

This clone was observed at least ten times. The V and J genes are TRBV6-2 or TRBV6-3 and TRBJ2-3; TRBD2 matches 10 bases. Germline V gene sequence: CDR1 MNHEY, CDR2 SVGEGT. The CDR3 is made up of 14 amino acids. Trimming cost V 1 base and J 7 bases; bases outside gene matches: 2. In DNA form, the CDR3 reads TGTGCCAGCAGTTACTTACTAGCGGGGTATACGCAGTATTTT. It encodes CASSYLLAGYTQYF.

There are many counts of this clone. CDR3 nucleotide sequence: TGTGCCAGCAGTTACTGGGGGGCACCGAACACTGAAGCTTTCTTT. Its translation is CASSYWGAPNTEAFF. The V call is TRBV6-5, the J call TRBJ1-1; perhaps TRBD1 as D (6 bases). The CDR3 consists of 15 residues. Between the trimmed V and J ends, which lost 1 base and 1 base, there was a span of 10 bases. In germline, CDR1 is MNHEY, CDR2 SVGAGI.

This clone has a count of ten or more. This chain connects TRBV6-1 to TRBJ2-1; 14 nucleotides match TRBD2. V lost 6 bases, J lost 6 bases, and 4 bases stayed unmatched. Looked up from germline, CDR1 is MNHNS and CDR2 is SASEGT. CDR3 length: 15 residues. The CDR3, as DNA: TGTGCCAGCAGCCCGACTAGCGGGAGGGCCAATGAGCAGTTCTTC. Amino acids: CASSPTSGRANEQFF.